This TCR beta chain is drawn from a study of CD8+ T cells in alopecia areata. The germline V gene encodes CDR1 GTSNPN and CDR2 SVGIG (reference sequence). This CDR3 has 14 residues. Unmatched junction bases numbered 4, after V lost 0 bases and J lost 8 bases. The authors extracted RNA and reverse transcribed it into cDNA as the sequencing template. Clones were read by immunoSEQ multiplex PCR, and TCRdb kept only the in-frame ones, dropping some. The sample yields roughly 190,000 clones, under 80% seen once. The treatment here: oral pan-JAK inhibitor, 5-10 mg twice daily. The genes are TRBV30 and TRBJ1-6, with 7 bases fitting TRBD1. The material sequenced was CD4+ T cells sorted from blood, taken at roughly week 49, from a patient treated with tofacitinib. This receptor was identified in a human donor with alopecia areata. In DNA, the CDR3 is TGTGCCTGGAGTGTCGACAGGGTTGATTCACCCCTCCACTTT. Amino acids: CAWSVDRVDSPLHF. Full variable domain (outside the CDR3, taken from reference TRBV30 and TRBJ1-6): SQTIHQWPATLVQPVGSPLSLECTVEGTSNPNLYWYRQAAGRGLQLLFYSVGIGQISSEVPQNLSASRPQDRQFILSSKKLLLSDSGFYLCAWSVDRVDSPLHFGNGTRLTVT.